This T cell receptor (beta chain) was retrieved from a study of neurological immune-mediated disorders. Looking at the study overall: About 90% of the 34 multiple sclerosis patients had relapsing-remitting disease; 3 had secondary progressive.

TCRdb analysed the 5' RACE reads with MiXCR anew, one entry per CDR3 protein. The table shows fewer than 80,000 distinct CDR3 sequences, with around 5.5% occurring only once. After removal of 8 bases from V and 9 bases from J, the junction contained 10 bases not matched to a gene. The germline V gene encodes CDR1 DFQATT and CDR2 SNEGSKA (reference sequence). This CDR3 is 14 amino acids long. V usage is TRBV20-1 and J usage is TRBJ1-6; 10 bases align to TRBD1. This receptor was identified in a woman aged 25-40 years with multiple sclerosis. Sequenced material: PBMCs. CDR3 bases: TGCAGTACCCTAACCGGGACAGGGGTTTCACCCCTCCACTTT. Its translation is CSTLTGTGVSPLHF.